The subject of this entry is one T cell receptor (beta chain). The data were taken from a study of blood T cell repertoires in COVID-19. Germline lookup yields CDR1 SEHNR and CDR2 FQNEAQ (reference sequence). The V end was cut by 4 bases, the J end by 4 bases, with 8 bases between. The CDR3 is 12 residues long. TCRdb's table, derived via immunoSEQ multiplex PCR, lists solely in-frame clones and lacks some. The table shows over 300,000 clones, with roughly 90% occurring only once. V and J are TRBV7-9 and TRBJ2-7; tentative D call: TRBD1 (5 bases). This clonotype was obtained from a man in his forties or fifties with acute or convalescent COVID-19. The sample taken for sequencing was peripheral blood. This chain's CDR3 is CASSWGSYEQYF. The CDR3 coding sequence is TGTGCCAGCAGCTGGGGCTCATACGAGCAGTACTTC.